This T cell receptor beta chain was retrieved from a study of CD8+CD57+ T cells in acquired aplastic anemia. TCR beta VDJ and CDR3 profiling used genomic DNA as template. From the reads, TCRdb called clonotypes with MiXCR, one entry per CDR3 protein. Among 120,000 or so distinct CDR3 sequences listed, 48% were seen once. Whole-study findings and limits: Overlap between patients and controls comprised roughly 30 CD8+ CDR3 sequences.

In this sample, this clonotype turned up many times. What it binds is not known. Sequencing was carried out using sorted CD4+, CD8+, or CD8+CD57+ T cells (not recorded which) from PBMCs. This clonotype was obtained from a human donor in good health, serving as a control.

CDR3 sequence (DNA): TGTGCCAGCAGCCCGGGACAGAACACTGAAGCTTTCTTT. This codes for CASSPGQNTEAFF. The chain couples TRBV9 to TRBJ1-1; weak D call: TRBD1 (6 bases). Trimming shortened V by 4 bases and J by 1 base, and 8 bases separated the two germline ends. This CDR3 comprises 13 residues. Germline CDR1 reads SGDLS; CDR2 reads YYNGEE.